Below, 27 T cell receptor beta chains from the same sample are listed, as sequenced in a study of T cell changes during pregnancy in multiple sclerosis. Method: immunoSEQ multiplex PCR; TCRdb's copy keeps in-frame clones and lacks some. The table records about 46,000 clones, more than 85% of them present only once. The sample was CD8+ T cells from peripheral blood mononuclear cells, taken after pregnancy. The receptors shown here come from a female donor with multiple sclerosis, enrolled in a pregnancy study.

CDR3 coding DNA: TGTGCCAGCAGCTTAGTGCTAGCGGGAGTCACAGATACGCAGTATTTT. Translated: CASSLVLAGVTDTQYF. The V call is TRBV7-6, the J call TRBJ2-3; TRBD2 matches 10 bases. After removal of 1 base from V and 2 bases from J, the junction contained 3 bases not matched to a gene. Germline CDR1 is SGHVS and CDR2 is FNYEAQ. The CDR3 sequence is 16 residues long. Complete variable domain (other parts from reference TRBV7-6 and TRBJ2-3): GAGVSQSPRYKVTKRGQDVALRCDPISGHVSLYWYRQALGQGPEFLTYFNYEAQQDKSGLPNDRFSAERPEGSISTLTIQRTEQRDSAMYRCASSLVLAGVTDTQYFGPGTRLTVL.

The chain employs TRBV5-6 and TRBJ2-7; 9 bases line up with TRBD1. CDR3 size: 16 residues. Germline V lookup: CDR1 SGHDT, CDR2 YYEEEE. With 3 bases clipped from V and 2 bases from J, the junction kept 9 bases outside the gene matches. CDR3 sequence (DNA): TGTGCCAGCAGCTACACCCCGGGACAGGGAACCTACGAGCAGTACTTC. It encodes CASSYTPGQGTYEQYF.

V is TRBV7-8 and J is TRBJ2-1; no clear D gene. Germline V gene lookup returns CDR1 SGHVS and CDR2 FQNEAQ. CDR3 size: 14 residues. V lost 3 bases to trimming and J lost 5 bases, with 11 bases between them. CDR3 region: CASSLRYLDNEQFF. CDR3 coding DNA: TGTGCCAGCAGCTTGAGGTATCTGGACAATGAGCAGTTCTTC.

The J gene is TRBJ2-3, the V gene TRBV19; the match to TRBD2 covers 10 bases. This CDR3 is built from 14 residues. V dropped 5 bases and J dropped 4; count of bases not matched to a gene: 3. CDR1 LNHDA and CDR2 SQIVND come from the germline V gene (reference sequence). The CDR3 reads CASSLGLAADTQYF. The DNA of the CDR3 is TGTGCCAGTAGTCTTGGACTAGCGGCAGATACGCAGTATTTT.

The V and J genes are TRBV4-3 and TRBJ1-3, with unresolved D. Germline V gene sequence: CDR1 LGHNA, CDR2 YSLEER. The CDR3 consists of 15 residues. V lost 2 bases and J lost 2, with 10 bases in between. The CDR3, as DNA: TGCGCCAGCAGCCAAACCCAGCTAGCTGGAAACACCATATATTTT. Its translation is CASSQTQLAGNTIYF.

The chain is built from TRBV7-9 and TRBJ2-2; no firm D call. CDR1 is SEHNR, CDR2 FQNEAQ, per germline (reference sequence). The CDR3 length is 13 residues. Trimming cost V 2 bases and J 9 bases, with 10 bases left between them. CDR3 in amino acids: CASSLSLLRELFF. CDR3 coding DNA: TGTGCCAGCAGCTTATCCCTTTTAAGGGAGCTGTTTTTT. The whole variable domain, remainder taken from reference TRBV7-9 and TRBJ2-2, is DTGVSQNPRHKITKRGQNVTFRCDPISEHNRLYWYRQTLGQGPEFLTYFQNEAQLEKSRLLSDRFSAERPKGSFSTLEIQRTEQGDSAMYLCASSLSLLRELFFGEGSRLTVL.

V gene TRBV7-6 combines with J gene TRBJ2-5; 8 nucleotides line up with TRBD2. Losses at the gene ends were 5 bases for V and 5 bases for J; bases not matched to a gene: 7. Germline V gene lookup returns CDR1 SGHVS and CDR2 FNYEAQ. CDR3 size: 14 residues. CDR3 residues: CASSITSSGETQYF. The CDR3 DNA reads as TGTGCCAGCAGCATCACCTCTAGCGGGGAGACCCAGTACTTC.

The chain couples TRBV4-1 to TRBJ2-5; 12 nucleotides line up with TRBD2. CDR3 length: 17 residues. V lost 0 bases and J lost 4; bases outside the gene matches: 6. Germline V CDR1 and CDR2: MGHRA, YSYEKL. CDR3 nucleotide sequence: TGCGCCAGCAGCCAAGAGCCACGACTAGCGGGGGTAGAGACCCAGTACTTC. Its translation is CASSQEPRLAGVETQYF.

CDR3 sequence (DNA): TGCGCCAGCAGCCCCCGGGACAGGGGTTTCGAGCAGTACTTC. This codes for CASSPRDRGFEQYF. The rearrangement joins TRBV4-3 to TRBJ2-7; 10 bases match TRBD1. CDR1 and CDR2 from the germline V gene are LGHNA and YSLEER. V was clipped by 4 bases and J by 6 bases; unmatched bases: 6. The CDR3 covers 14 residues.

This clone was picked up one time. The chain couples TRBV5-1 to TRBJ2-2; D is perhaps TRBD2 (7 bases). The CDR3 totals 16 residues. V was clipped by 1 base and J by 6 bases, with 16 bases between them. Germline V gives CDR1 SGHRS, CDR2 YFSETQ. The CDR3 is CASSLMGGASSGELFF. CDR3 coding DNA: TGCGCCAGCAGCTTGATGGGGGGGGCCTCGTCCGGGGAGCTGTTTTTT.

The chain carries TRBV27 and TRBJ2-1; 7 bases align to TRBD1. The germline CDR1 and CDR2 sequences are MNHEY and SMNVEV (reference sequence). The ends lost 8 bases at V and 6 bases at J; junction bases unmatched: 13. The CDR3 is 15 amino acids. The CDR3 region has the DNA TGTGCCAGCGCTGTGGGACAGTATATTATCAATGAGCAGTTCTTC. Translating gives CASAVGQYIINEQFF.

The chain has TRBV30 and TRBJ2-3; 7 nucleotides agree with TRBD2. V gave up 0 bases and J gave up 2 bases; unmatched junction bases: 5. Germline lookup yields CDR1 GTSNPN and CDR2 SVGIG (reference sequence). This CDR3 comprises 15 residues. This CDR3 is CAWSVPRGFTDTQYF. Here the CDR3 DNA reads TGTGCCTGGAGTGTACCGCGGGGGTTCACAGATACGCAGTATTTT. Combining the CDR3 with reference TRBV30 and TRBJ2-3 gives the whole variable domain SQTIHQWPATLVQPVGSPLSLECTVEGTSNPNLYWYRQAAGRGLQLLFYSVGIGQISSEVPQNLSASRPQDRQFILSSKKLLLSDSGFYLCAWSVPRGFTDTQYFGPGTRLTVL.

Here the CDR3 reads CASSYQGNTEAFF. CDR3 DNA sequence: TGTGCCAGCAGTTACCAGGGGAACACTGAAGCTTTCTTT. The rearrangement uses TRBV6-5 and TRBJ1-1, with a possible D match to TRBD1 (5 bases). CDR3 size: 13 residues. V was cut by 2 bases and J by 1 base, with 5 bases left in between. Germline CDR1 MNHEY, CDR2 SVGAGI.

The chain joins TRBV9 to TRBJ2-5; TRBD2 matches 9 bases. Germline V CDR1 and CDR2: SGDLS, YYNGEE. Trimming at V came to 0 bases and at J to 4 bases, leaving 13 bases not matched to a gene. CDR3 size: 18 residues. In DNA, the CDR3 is TGTGCCAGCAGCGTAGCTGAGTTTGGGCCGGGACTAGCAGAGACCCAGTACTTC. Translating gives CASSVAEFGPGLAETQYF. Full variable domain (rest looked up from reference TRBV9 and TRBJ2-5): DSGVTQTPKHLITATGQRVTLRCSPRSGDLSVYWYQQSLDQGLQFLIQYYNGEERAKGNILERFSAQQFPDLHSELNLSSLELGDSALYFCASSVAEFGPGLAETQYFGPGTRLLVL.

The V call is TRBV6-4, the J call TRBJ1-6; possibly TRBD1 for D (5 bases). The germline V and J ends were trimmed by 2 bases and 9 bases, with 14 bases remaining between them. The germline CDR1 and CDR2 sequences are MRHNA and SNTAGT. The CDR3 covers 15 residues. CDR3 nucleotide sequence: TGTGCCAGCAGTGACAATGACAGTTGGGGTTCACCCCTCCACTTT. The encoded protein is CASSDNDSWGSPLHF.

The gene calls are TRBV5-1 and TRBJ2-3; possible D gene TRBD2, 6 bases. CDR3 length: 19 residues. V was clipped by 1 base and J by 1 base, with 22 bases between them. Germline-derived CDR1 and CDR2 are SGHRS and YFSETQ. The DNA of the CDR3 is TGCGCCAGCAGCTTGAAGGAGCTGCGGAGGGCCGTCGGCACAGATACGCAGTATTTT. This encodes CASSLKELRRAVGTDTQYF.

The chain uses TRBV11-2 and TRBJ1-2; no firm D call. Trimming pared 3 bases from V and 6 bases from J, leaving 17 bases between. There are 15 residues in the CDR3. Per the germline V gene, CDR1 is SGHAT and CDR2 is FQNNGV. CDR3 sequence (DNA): TGTGCCAGCAGCTTCGACCCCCGAGGAGACGATGGCTACACCTTC. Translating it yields CASSFDPRGDDGYTF.

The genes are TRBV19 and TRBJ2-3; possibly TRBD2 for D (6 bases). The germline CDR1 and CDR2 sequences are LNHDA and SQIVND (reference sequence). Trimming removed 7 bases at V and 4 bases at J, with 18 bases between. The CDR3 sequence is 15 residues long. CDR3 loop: CASTRRSGGADTQYF. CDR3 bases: TGTGCCAGTACCCGCCGGTCCGGAGGGGCAGATACGCAGTATTTT.

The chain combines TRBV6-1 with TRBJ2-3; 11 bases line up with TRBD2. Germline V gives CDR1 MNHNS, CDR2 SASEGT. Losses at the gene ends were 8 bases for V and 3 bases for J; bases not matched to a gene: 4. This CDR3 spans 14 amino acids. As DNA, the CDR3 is TGTGCCAGCGAAAGGACTAGCGGGACAGATACGCAGTATTTT. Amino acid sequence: CASERTSGTDTQYF.

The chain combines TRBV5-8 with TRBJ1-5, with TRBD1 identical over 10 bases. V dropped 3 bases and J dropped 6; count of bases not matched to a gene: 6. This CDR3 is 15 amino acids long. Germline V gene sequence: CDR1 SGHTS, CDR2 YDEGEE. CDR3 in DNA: TGTGCCAGCAGCTCGGACAGGGGGAAGACTCAGCCCCAGCATTTT. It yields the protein CASSSDRGKTQPQHF.

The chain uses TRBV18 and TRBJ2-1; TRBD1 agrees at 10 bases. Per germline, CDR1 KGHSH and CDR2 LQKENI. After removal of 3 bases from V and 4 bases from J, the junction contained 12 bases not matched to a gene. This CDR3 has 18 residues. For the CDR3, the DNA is TGTGCCAGCTCACCTCGGCCCGGGACAGGGGTGGGGTACAATGAGCAGTTCTTC. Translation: CASSPRPGTGVGYNEQFF. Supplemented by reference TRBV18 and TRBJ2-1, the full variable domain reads NAGVMQNPRHLVRRRGQEARLRCSPMKGHSHVYWYRQLPEEGLKFMVYLQKENIIDESGMPKERFSAEFPKEGPSILRIQQVVRGDSAAYFCASSPRPGTGVGYNEQFFGPGTRLTVL.

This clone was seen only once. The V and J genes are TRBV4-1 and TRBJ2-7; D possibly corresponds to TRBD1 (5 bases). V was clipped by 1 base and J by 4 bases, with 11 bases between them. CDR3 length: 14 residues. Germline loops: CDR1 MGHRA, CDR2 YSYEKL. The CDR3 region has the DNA TGCGCCAGCAGCCAAGTGGTGACAGAGTACGAGCAGTACTTC. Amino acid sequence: CASSQVVTEYEQYF.

In DNA form, the CDR3 reads TGTGCCAGCAGCTTATTGGGGCTGGAGACTGAAGCTTTCTTT. It yields the protein CASSLLGLETEAFF. V and J are TRBV11-3 and TRBJ1-1; D is possibly TRBD1 (5 bases). The CDR3 is 14 residues long. The V end lost 2 bases, the J end lost 5 bases, and 12 bases lay between the germline ends. The V gene's germline CDR1 is SGHNT and CDR2 YENEEA.

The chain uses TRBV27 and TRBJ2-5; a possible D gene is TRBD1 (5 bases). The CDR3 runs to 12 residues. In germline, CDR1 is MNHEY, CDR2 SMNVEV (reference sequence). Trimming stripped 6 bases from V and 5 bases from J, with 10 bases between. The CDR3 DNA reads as TGTGCCAGCAGCAACTACAGGGAGACCCAGTACTTC. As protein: CASSNYRETQYF.

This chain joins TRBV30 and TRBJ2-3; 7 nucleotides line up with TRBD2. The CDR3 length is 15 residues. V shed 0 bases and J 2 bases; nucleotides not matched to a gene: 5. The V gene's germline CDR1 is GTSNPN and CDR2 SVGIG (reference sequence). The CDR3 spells CAWSVSAGNTDTQYF. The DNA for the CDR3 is TGTGCCTGGAGTGTGTCAGCGGGGAACACAGATACGCAGTATTTT.

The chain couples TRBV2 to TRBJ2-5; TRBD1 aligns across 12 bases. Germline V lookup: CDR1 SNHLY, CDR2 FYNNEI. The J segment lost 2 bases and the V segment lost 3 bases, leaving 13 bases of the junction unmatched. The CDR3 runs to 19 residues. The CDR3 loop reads CASSDLTTWDRGRQETQYF. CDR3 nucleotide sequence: TGTGCCAGCAGTGATTTAACGACCTGGGACAGGGGGCGACAAGAGACCCAGTACTTC.

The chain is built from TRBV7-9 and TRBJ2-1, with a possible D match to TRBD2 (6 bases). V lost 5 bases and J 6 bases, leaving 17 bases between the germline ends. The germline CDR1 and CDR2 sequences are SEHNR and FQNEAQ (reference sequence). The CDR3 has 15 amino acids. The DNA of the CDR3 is TGTGCCAGCAGCCCCTTTTTCGGGGGTGGCAATGAGCAGTTCTTC. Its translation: CASSPFFGGGNEQFF.